The TCR beta chain described here comes from a study of tumor and adjacent non-tumor tissue in lung cancer (dated by TCRdb to the late 2010s). In terms of the full investigation: By cancer type, the cohort comprised about 13 adenocarcinoma patients, a couple of squamous cell carcinoma patients and 1 small cell lung cancer patient. Ages among the approximately 15 patients ranged from roughly 30 to 85 years, there were some 10 men and 5 women, and disease was at TNM stage I to III. A total of some 130,000,000 productive TCRbeta reads were generated by sequencing, corresponding to an average of around 4 million reads per sample. Using bulk TCRbeta repertoires from approximately 15 lung cancer patients, the study set lung tumor tissue side by side with matched distant non-tumor lung tissue. Over 25 paired specimens, one tumor and one normal lung sample per patient, were profiled by TCRbeta CDR3 sequencing. The paper's findings and limits, for the study overall: The top 100 clones accounted for a significantly larger cumulative portion of the repertoire in normal lung than in tumor tissue. Significantly higher TCR diversity (inverse Simpson) was observed in tumor tissue than in normal lung tissue (around 460 vs 160, P = 0.0075, Mann-Whitney U test). Only 15 or so patients were included in the cohort, and the need for larger samples and more detailed clinical data was noted by the authors. Because peripheral blood was not sequenced, blood TCRbeta repertoires in the lung cancer patients of the study were not examined. TCR diversity was significantly higher in younger patients, and greater tumor TCR diversity was associated with shorter overall survival and shorter disease-free survival. The methods do not name the sequencing platform or mention unique molecular identifiers.

Reading from cysteine to phenylalanine, the CDR3 counts 14 amino acids. Of all the DNA, just the CDR3 is kept, 42 bases in frame from base 1. Sequences SGHAT (CDR1) and FQNNGV (CDR2) are obtained from the germline V gene. Note on this clonotype: The antigen this receptor binds is unknown. The junction departs from germline at one end; a sequencing error may be responsible.

Library preparation used multiplex PCR. This sample was sequenced with an Illumina HiSeq 2500. TCRbeta libraries were constructed through three rounds of nested PCR with primers (Table S4) according to protocols adapted from ARM-PCR. PCR products of 200-500 bp were gel-excised and purified with the QIAquick gel extraction kit before sequencing. The authors' analysis ran thus. Trimmomatic was used to clean the reads, FLASH was used to merge the reads into complete CDR3 sequences, and MiTCR was used to assign the reads to V(D)J germline segments. Clonal diversity was calculated as the inverse Simpson's index using VDJtools. In-frame sequences lacking a premature stop codon were counted as productive reads. TCRdb reprocessing: public reads trimmed at Q25 with fastp, clones called with MiXCR, in-frame beta chains kept. When rows share a CDR3 protein, they turn into one entry using the most common DNA and genes. For this entry, the V and J calls and clone size follow TCRdb and not the study's own pipeline. This sample holds 60,000 to 85,000 distinct CDR3 sequences; 76% were observed only once. The ten largest make up roughly 37% of the sample.

RNA was extracted from bulk unsorted tissue and checked for quality with a NanoDrop ND-1000 and an Agilent 2100. The normal lung samples consisted of distant non-tumor tissue collected more than 3 cm from the tumor edge. Newly diagnosed lung cancer patients without prior chemotherapy who had been admitted for thoracic surgery in China between August and November 2014 were enrolled as donors. Patients with previous radiotherapy or chemotherapy, or with another concurrent cancer, were excluded from the study. Pieces of surgical tissue measuring about 1-2.2 cm3 were kept in RNAlater solution and stored at -80 degrees C until use.

The TCR sequence derives from a man aged 65 to 79 with non-small cell lung cancer. The rearranged chain carries TRBV11-2 and TRBJ2-5; the D gene is perhaps TRBD2, on 6 matching bases. Sequencing was performed on distant non-tumor lung tissue. The DNA reads as follows: TGTGCCAGAAGCTTAGATAGGGGCGGGGAGCCCCAGTACTTC. The encoded protein is CARSLDRGGEPQYF.